The rows below give T cell receptor beta chains drawn from one sample of a study of CD8 T cells in Susac syndrome. TCRdb redid the calling of the immunoSEQ multiplex PCR reads with MiXCR, one entry per CDR3 protein. The repertoire consists of hundreds of thousands of distinct CDR3 sequences, with 95% to 97% occurring once and the leading ten covering approximately 0.094%. The material sequenced was CD4+ T cells from PBMCs. Source of these receptors: a human donor with Susac syndrome. The CDR3 runs from the conserved cysteine through the conserved F or W. The D gene is left open where the match is weak. Rows may omit the clone size; those that give it use once, few, many or a size class.

abundance	d_gene	v_gene	j_gene	CDR3nt	CDR3aa
-	-	TRBV3-1	TRBJ1-1	TGTGCCAGCAGACCGTTGACAGGAGGGGTACCTGAAGCTTTCTTT	CASRPLTGGVPEAFF
-	TRBD1	TRBV20-1	TRBJ2-7	TGCAGTGCTAGAAGGGACAGGGTCTACTTC	CSARRDRVYF
-	-	TRBV5-1	TRBJ1-1	TGCGCCAGCAGCTTGTCGTTTATGAACACTGAAGCTTTCTTT	CASSLSFMNTEAFF
-	-	TRBV5-1	TRBJ1-5	TGCGCCAGCAGCTTGTCGGGGGCAGAGCAGCCCCAGCATTTT	CASSLSGAEQPQHF
once	-	TRBV10-3	TRBJ2-1	TGTGCCATAGCCCGGGGGAATGAGCAGTTCTTC	CAIARGNEQFF
-	-	TRBV19	TRBJ2-7	TGTGCCAGTAGTGCTTCCGGGACAAGGGATTACGAGCAGTACTTC	CASSASGTRDYEQYF
-	-	TRBV12-3/TRBV12-4	TRBJ1-4	TGTGCCAGCAGTTTTGAGGGGAGTGAAAAACTGTTTTTT	CASSFEGSEKLFF
-	-	TRBV9	TRBJ1-5	TGTGCCAGCAGCGCCAGGACTAATCAGCCCCAGCATTTT	CASSARTNQPQHF
-	TRBD2	TRBV18	TRBJ2-3	TGTGCCAGCTCACCGAGAAGCGGGACCGGAGGGGATACGCAGTATTTT	CASSPRSGTGGDTQYF
-	-	TRBV10-1	TRBJ2-2	TGCGCCAGCAGTGATCCCTCGGACCCTTATCGGTCCGGGGAGCTGTTTTTT	CASSDPSDPYRSGELFF
-	-	TRBV28	TRBJ2-1	TGTGCCAGCAGTCTAACCCAAAAGAACAATGAGCAGTTCTTC	CASSLTQKNNEQFF
-	-	TRBV2	TRBJ2-7	TGTGCCATCCGACAGCCGACCTACGAGCAGTACTTC	CAIRQPTYEQYF
-	-	TRBV7-8	TRBJ2-6	TGTGCCAGCAGCTCCATGCGGGTCCCAATAGGGGCCAACGTCCTGACTTTC	CASSSMRVPIGANVLTF
-	TRBD1	TRBV28	TRBJ2-7	TGTGCCAGCAGTCTCAGGGGGAAGGGCCACGAGCAGTACTTC	CASSLRGKGHEQYF
-	-	TRBV4-1	TRBJ1-5	TGCGCCAGCAGCCTACAACCGGGGGCCAATCAGCCCCAGCATTTT	CASSLQPGANQPQHF
once	-	TRBV29-1	TRBJ1-1	TGCAGCATAAGGCGAAACACTGAAGCTTTCTTT	CSIRRNTEAFF
-	-	TRBV3-1	TRBJ2-7	TGTGCCAGCAGCCTACAGGGACTTCTGGGCGAGCAGTACTTC	CASSLQGLLGEQYF
-	TRBD1	TRBV29-1	TRBJ1-1	TGCAGCGTTCCGACAGGGGGCGAGACTGAAGCTTTCTTT	CSVPTGGETEAFF
once	TRBD1	TRBV4-1	TRBJ2-7	TGCGCCAGCAGCCAAGTTAGGGCAGGGGGTCCCTACGAGCAGTACTTC	CASSQVRAGGPYEQYF
-	-	TRBV5-1	TRBJ1-4	TGCGCCAGCGGCCGGGGCGCAACTAATGAAAAACTGTTTTTT	CASGRGATNEKLFF
once	TRBD2	TRBV29-1	TRBJ2-1	TGCACCTCTGCCCGACTAGCGGGAGGTTACAATGAGCAGTTCTTC	CTSARLAGGYNEQFF
-	-	TRBV20-1	TRBJ1-1	TGCAGTGCTAGAGATGTCCAGGGTCACACTGAAGCTTTCTTT	CSARDVQGHTEAFF
-	-	TRBV4-1	TRBJ2-7	TGCGCCAGCAGCGCCAACCCCACTCCCTACGAGCAGTACTTC	CASSANPTPYEQYF
-	-	TRBV30	TRBJ1-1	TGTGCCTGGAGTGTAAAGCGGGGGACTGAAGCTTTCTTT	CAWSVKRGTEAFF
-	TRBD2	TRBV20-1	TRBJ2-7	TGCAGTGCCCCGGGACTAGCCGCCTACGAGCAGTACTTC	CSAPGLAAYEQYF
-	-	TRBV20-1	TRBJ2-3	TGCAGTGCTAAGACAATCACAGATACGCAGTATTTT	CSAKTITDTQYF
-	-	TRBV4-1	TRBJ2-1	TGCGCCAGCAGCCAAGAAGCGGGGACAGGAGACAATGAGCAGTTCTTC	CASSQEAGTGDNEQFF
-	TRBD2	TRBV30	TRBJ2-7	TGTGCCTGGAACCCGGGAGGGCCCCACTACGAGCAGTACTTC	CAWNPGGPHYEQYF
once	TRBD2	TRBV25-1	TRBJ2-7	TGTGCCAGCAGTGAATATAATGGGGGGAGGGCCCTTGACGAGCAGTACTTC	CASSEYNGGRALDEQYF
once	-	TRBV4-1	TRBJ2-1	TGCGCCAGCAGCCGAAAGCTGCCTTCTGGATCCGGGGCCTACAATGAGCAGTTCTTC	CASSRKLPSGSGAYNEQFF
-	-	TRBV29-1	TRBJ1-1	TGCAGCGTTGCCAGAGGGGGGAACACTGAAGCTTTCTTT	CSVARGGNTEAFF
-	-	TRBV12-3/TRBV12-4	TRBJ2-1	TGTGCCAGCATTGCTGCCCTTGGGAACAATGAGCAGTTCTTC	CASIAALGNNEQFF
-	-	TRBV27	TRBJ1-2	TGTGCCAGCAGTTTATCGCGGGGGCTTGGCTATGGCTACACCTTC	CASSLSRGLGYGYTF
-	-	TRBV20-1	TRBJ1-2	TGCAGTGCCGGAGTGAGGGTTAACTATGGCTACACCTTC	CSAGVRVNYGYTF
-	-	TRBV7-2	TRBJ1-2	TGTGCCAGCAGCTTAGCGCCGAATAACTATGGCTACACCTTC	CASSLAPNNYGYTF